The 26 T cell receptor beta chains presented below share a single source sample, sequenced in a study of shared T cell receptors in the human thymus (dated by TCRdb to the early 2020s). Libraries came from the immunoSEQ multiplex PCR assay. Here the immuneACCESS table is served through TCRdb, limited to in-frame sequences with V and J called. Missing clones are a known gap in these copies; in checked studies unresolved V genes cover under half, and the rest lacks a known reason. Across this sample there are about 660,000 clones, with roughly 90% seen only once. Approximately 0.01% of the sample goes to the ten largest clones. This sample also appeared in a second study, on human thymus T cells.

Sequencing was carried out using thymocytes. The receptors shown here come from a boy younger than two with a congenital heart defect. Donor details come from another sample of the same person, matched by shared clones.

This clone was seen a single time. The V gene is TRBV4-2, the J gene TRBJ2-5; TRBD2 matches 14 bases. The V and J ends lost 5 bases and 3 bases, in that order; junction bases with no gene match: 2. Looked up from germline, CDR1 is LGHNA and CDR2 is YNFKEQ. CDR3 length equals 15 residues. In DNA form, the CDR3 reads TGTGCCAGCAGCAAGGGACTAGCGGGGGAAGAGACCCAGTACTTC. This encodes CASSKGLAGEETQYF.

The table lists this clone with a few counts. The genes are TRBV7-6 and TRBJ1-3; D may be TRBD1 (6 bases). The V and J ends lost 2 bases and 0 bases respectively, with 11 bases between them. The V gene's germline CDR1 is SGHVS and CDR2 FNYEAQ. The CDR3 extends over 16 amino acids. CDR3: CASSLTGISSGNTIYF. The CDR3 DNA reads as TGTGCCAGCAGCTTAACAGGGATCAGCTCTGGAAACACCATATATTTT.

The chain carries TRBV5-1 and TRBJ1-1; D may be TRBD1 (5 bases). Trimming shortened V by 0 bases and J by 4 bases, and 16 bases separated the two germline ends. The length of the CDR3 is 16 residues. CDR1 is SGHRS and CDR2 is YFSETQ in the germline V gene. The CDR3 bases are TGCGCCAGCAGCTTGGGGGCAGGGTGGGGTAGCACTGAAGCTTTCTTT. Its translation is CASSLGAGWGSTEAFF.

The rearrangement uses TRBV5-8 and TRBJ1-5, with 10 bases identical to TRBD1. This CDR3 comprises 19 residues. From germline, CDR1 is SGHTS and CDR2 YDEGEE. The V gene end was trimmed by 3 bases and the J gene end by 1 base; junction bases not matched to a gene: 13. CDR3: CASSSSWGQGIGSNQPQHF. The CDR3, as DNA: TGTGCCAGCAGCTCTTCCTGGGGACAGGGGATTGGGAGCAATCAGCCCCAGCATTTT.

This clone appeared once. This chain uses TRBV6-6 with TRBJ2-7; 8 nucleotides match TRBD2. V was pared by 0 bases and J by 7 bases, with 11 bases of the junction left unmatched. CDR1 is MNHNY, CDR2 SVGAGI, per germline (reference sequence). The CDR3 extends over 16 amino acids. CDR3 amino acids: CASSYSPKAGAKEQYF. CDR3 nucleotide sequence: TGTGCCAGCAGTTACTCCCCCAAAGCGGGAGCGAAGGAGCAGTACTTC.

The chain is built from TRBV2 and TRBJ2-1; 11 bases are a match to TRBD2. There are 18 residues in the CDR3. J lost 7 bases, V lost 5 bases, and 16 bases had no gene match. Germline V gene lookup returns CDR1 SNHLY and CDR2 FYNNEI. The CDR3 region has the DNA TGTGCCAGCAGTAGAGAGGAGGATAGCGGGAGGGTCCCGAATGAGCAGTTCTTC. Amino acids: CASSREEDSGRVPNEQFF.

V is TRBV25-1 and J is TRBJ2-1; D remains ambiguous. CDR1 is MGHDK, CDR2 SYGVNS, per germline. This CDR3 comprises 13 residues. V was clipped by 5 bases and J by 8 bases, with 13 bases between them. DNA for the CDR3: TGTGCCAGCAGTACTTGGTCTGTGCATGAGCAGTTCTTC. This gives the protein CASSTWSVHEQFF.

This chain connects TRBV28 to TRBJ2-2; a possible D gene is TRBD2 (6 bases). Germline V gene lookup returns CDR1 MDHEN and CDR2 SYDVKM. The CDR3 spans 15 residues. V lost 10 bases and J 1 base, leaving 16 bases between the germline ends. The CDR3 sequence: CAITDRLGNTGELFF. The CDR3 bases are TGTGCCATTACTGACAGACTAGGGAACACCGGGGAGCTGTTTTTT.

V and J are TRBV5-6 and TRBJ2-1, with 8 bases lining up with TRBD2. The CDR3 loop spans 16 amino acids. Looked up from germline, CDR1 is SGHDT and CDR2 is YYEEEE. V shed 0 bases, J shed 8 bases, and the junction held 10 bases outside the gene matches. CDR3 region: CASSLGGLVVLDEQFF. As DNA, the CDR3 is TGTGCCAGCAGCTTGGGGGGACTAGTTGTTCTCGATGAGCAGTTCTTC.

V usage is TRBV25-1 and J usage is TRBJ2-5, with D possibly matching TRBD1 (6 bases). V lost 4 bases and J 4 bases, leaving 13 bases between the germline ends. Germline CDR1 MGHDK, CDR2 SYGVNS. This CDR3 has 14 amino acids. CDR3 sequence (DNA): TGTGCCAGCAGTGCGTCATTCAGGGGAGAGACCCAGTACTTC. Translated: CASSASFRGETQYF.

This chain uses TRBV18 with TRBJ1-2; no reliable D call. V was pared by 5 bases and J by 2 bases, with 12 bases between. Germline V gene lookup returns CDR1 KGHSH and CDR2 LQKENI. The CDR3 is made up of 14 amino acids. In DNA, the CDR3 is TGTGCCAGCTCAAGTGGGTTGGGCAACTATGGCTACACCTTC. Its protein product is CASSSGLGNYGYTF.

Here the CDR3 reads CASSESQHTGELFF. CDR3 coding DNA: TGTGCCAGCAGTGAATCACAGCACACCGGGGAGCTGTTTTTT. This chain joins TRBV25-1 and TRBJ2-2; no reliable D call. The germline gives CDR1 MGHDK, CDR2 SYGVNS. The CDR3 covers 14 residues. Between the trimmed V and J ends, which lost 1 base and 3 bases, there was a span of 6 bases.

A note on this clone: Other DNA sequences from this sample encode an identical CDR3 as well. This chain links TRBV6-5 with TRBJ2-2, with a tentative D call TRBD2 (6 bases). The CDR3 extends over 15 amino acids. Deletions cut 0 bases from V and 1 base from J, with 6 bases between. Per the germline V gene, CDR1 is MNHEY and CDR2 is SVGAGI. The CDR3 loop is CASSYSGGNTGELFF. The CDR3 DNA reads TGTGCCAGCAGTTACTCGGGGGGGAACACCGGGGAGCTGTTTTTT.

The rearrangement joins TRBV5-3 to TRBJ2-7, with 13 nucleotides matching TRBD2. TRBV5-3 is assigned to the ORF class and has an uncertain function. The CDR3 sequence is 19 residues long. Trimming at V came to 4 bases and at J to 4 bases, leaving 17 bases not matched to a gene. CDR3 coding DNA: TGTGCCAGAAGCCCGCTGACTAGCGGGAGGCCTCCCAGTCTTTACGAGCAGTACTTC. Translating gives CARSPLTSGRPPSLYEQYF.

This clone was found a few times. The rearrangement joins TRBV21-1 to TRBJ2-2; the tabulated D call, TRBD2, remains unverified against the DNA. TRBV21-1 is listed as a pseudogene. The CDR3 covers 15 residues. The DNA of the CDR3 is TGTGCCAGCGACTCCCGGTCTACCATAACCGGGGAGCTGTTTTTT. Its translation: CASDSRSTITGELFF.

The sample holds one count of this clone. The chain has TRBV5-1 and TRBJ2-3; 8 bases map to TRBD2. The CDR3 covers 13 residues. Trimming cost V 6 bases and J 2 bases; bases outside gene matches: 2. Germline V gives CDR1 SGHRS, CDR2 YFSETQ. The DNA of the CDR3 is TGCGCCAGCACTAGCGGGTACACAGATACGCAGTATTTT. Protein sequence: CASTSGYTDTQYF.

This chain uses TRBV6-4 with TRBJ2-3; 12 positions agree with TRBD1. CDR1 MRHNA and CDR2 SNTAGT come from the germline V gene. Germline trimming cut 6 bases from V and 8 bases from J; bases unmatched to any gene: 9. The CDR3 covers 15 residues. The CDR3 bases are TGTGCCAGCAGCGCCGGGACAGGGGGCTTCGCTACGCAGTATTTT. Amino acid sequence: CASSAGTGGFATQYF.

This chain joins TRBV7-2 and TRBJ2-7, with D possibly being TRBD1 (5 bases). This CDR3 region has 15 residues. Trimming pared 1 base from V and 5 bases from J, leaving 15 bases between. Germline V gene sequence: CDR1 SGHTA, CDR2 FQGNSA. The chain's CDR3 is CASSLVADSINEQYF. The CDR3 nucleotides are TGTGCCAGCAGCTTAGTAGCAGACAGCATAAACGAGCAGTACTTC. Full variable domain (rest looked up from reference TRBV7-2 and TRBJ2-7): GAGVSQSPSNKVTEKGKDVELRCDPISGHTALYWYRQSLGQGLEFLIYFQGNSAPDKSGLPSDRFSAERTGGSVSTLTIQRTQQEDSAVYLCASSLVADSINEQYFGPGTRLTVT.

The gene calls are TRBV28 and TRBJ1-1; 8 bases are shared with TRBD1. There are 14 residues in the CDR3. The V gene end was trimmed by 10 bases and the J gene end by 4 bases; junction bases not matched to a gene: 11. Germline V gene lookup returns CDR1 MDHEN and CDR2 SYDVKM. The CDR3: CATDSDRAVTEAFF. The CDR3, as DNA: TGTGCCACCGATTCGGACAGGGCTGTCACTGAAGCTTTCTTT.

The V gene is TRBV14, the J gene TRBJ2-7, with 7 bases identical to TRBD1. Germline V gene data show CDR1 as SGHDN and CDR2 as FVKESK. This CDR3 has 15 amino acids. Germline trimming cut 0 bases from V and 3 bases from J; bases unmatched to any gene: 5. DNA of the CDR3: TGTGCCAGCAGCCAAGACACGCCAGGGGGCTACGAGCAGTACTTC. Amino acid sequence: CASSQDTPGGYEQYF.

This clone was recorded once. The chain joins TRBV25-1 to TRBJ2-7; D is uncertain. Germline V CDR1 and CDR2: MGHDK, SYGVNS. V shed 3 bases and J shed 6 bases, with 9 bases lying between them. The CDR3 length is 12 residues. CDR3 coding DNA: TGTGCCAGCAGTGACAGGTTCGGCGAGCAGTACTTC. Residues: CASSDRFGEQYF.

The chain couples TRBV28 to TRBJ2-7; D is unresolved. Trimming stripped 6 bases from V and 2 bases from J, with 2 bases between. CDR3 length: 10 residues. Germline V gives CDR1 MDHEN, CDR2 SYDVKM. The CDR3, as DNA: TGTGCCAGCAGCGCCTACGAGCAGTACTTC. Encoded protein: CASSAYEQYF.

The chain recombines TRBV5-1 with TRBJ2-1, with D tentatively TRBD2 (6 bases). CDR1 SGHRS and CDR2 YFSETQ come from the germline V gene. V was cut by 7 bases and J by 2 bases, with 16 bases left in between. This CDR3 has 15 residues. The CDR3 loop reads CASGQTRRTYNEQFF. DNA of the CDR3: TGCGCCAGCGGTCAGACTAGAAGAACCTACAATGAGCAGTTCTTC.

The chain joins TRBV18 to TRBJ2-1, with D perhaps matching TRBD2 (5 bases). The CDR3 length is 15 residues. Trimming pared 0 bases from V and 7 bases from J, leaving 13 bases between. The V gene's germline CDR1 is KGHSH and CDR2 LQKENI. The CDR3 sequence is CASSPPGVSSNEQFF. The CDR3, as DNA: TGTGCCAGCTCACCACCGGGAGTTTCTAGTAATGAGCAGTTCTTC. Full variable domain (remainder filled in from reference TRBV18 and TRBJ2-1): NAGVMQNPRHLVRRRGQEARLRCSPMKGHSHVYWYRQLPEEGLKFMVYLQKENIIDESGMPKERFSAEFPKEGPSILRIQQVVRGDSAAYFCASSPPGVSSNEQFFGPGTRLTVL.

The chain combines TRBV4-2 with TRBJ2-6; 7 bases line up with TRBD1. CDR1 and CDR2 (germline): LGHNA, YNFKEQ. CDR3 length: 19 residues. V lost 0 bases, J lost 0 bases, and 8 bases stayed unmatched. The CDR3 spells CASSQDGTERGSGANVLTF. CDR3 bases: TGTGCCAGCAGCCAAGATGGGACAGAAAGGGGCTCTGGGGCCAACGTCCTGACTTTC.

The rearrangement joins TRBV6-5 to TRBJ2-1, with D tentatively TRBD2 (6 bases). The V end lost 8 bases, the J end lost 2 bases, and 13 bases lay between the germline ends. Germline lookup yields CDR1 MNHEY and CDR2 SVGAGI. The CDR3 loop spans 14 amino acids. The CDR3, as DNA: TGTGCCAGCTCCGGGGAGGACCCCTACAATGAGCAGTTCTTC. Its protein product is CASSGEDPYNEQFF.